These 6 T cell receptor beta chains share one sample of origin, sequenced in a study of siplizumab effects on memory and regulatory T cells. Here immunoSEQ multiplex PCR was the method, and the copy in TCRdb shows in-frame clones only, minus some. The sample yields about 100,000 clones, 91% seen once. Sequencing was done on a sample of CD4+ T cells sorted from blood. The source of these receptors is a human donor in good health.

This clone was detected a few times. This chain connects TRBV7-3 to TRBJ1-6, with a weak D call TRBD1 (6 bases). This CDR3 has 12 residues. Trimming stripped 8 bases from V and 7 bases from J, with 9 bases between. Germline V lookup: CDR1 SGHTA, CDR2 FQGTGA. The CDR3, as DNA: TGTGCCAGCCGGGACACAAATTCACCCCTCCACTTT. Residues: CASRDTNSPLHF. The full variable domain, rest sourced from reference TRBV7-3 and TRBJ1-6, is GAGVSQTPSNKVTEKGKYVELRCDPISGHTALYWYRQSLGQGPEFLIYFQGTGAADDSGLPNDRFFAVRPEGSVSTLKIQRTERGDSAVYLCASRDTNSPLHFGNGTRLTVT.

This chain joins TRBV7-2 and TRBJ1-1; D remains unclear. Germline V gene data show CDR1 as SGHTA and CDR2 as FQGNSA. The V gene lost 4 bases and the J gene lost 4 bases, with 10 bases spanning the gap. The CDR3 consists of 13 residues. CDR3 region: CASSSVGSTEAFF. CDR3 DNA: TGTGCCAGCAGCTCAGTGGGGAGCACTGAAGCTTTCTTT.

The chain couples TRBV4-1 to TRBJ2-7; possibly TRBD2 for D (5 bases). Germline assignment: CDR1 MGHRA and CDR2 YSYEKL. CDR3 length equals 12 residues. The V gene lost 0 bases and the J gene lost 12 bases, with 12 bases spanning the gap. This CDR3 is CASSQDWETLYF. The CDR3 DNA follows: TGCGCCAGCAGCCAAGATTGGGAGACCCTGTACTTC.

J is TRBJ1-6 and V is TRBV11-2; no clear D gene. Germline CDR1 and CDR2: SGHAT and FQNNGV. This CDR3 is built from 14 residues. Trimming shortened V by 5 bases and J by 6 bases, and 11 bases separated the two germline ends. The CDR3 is CASSMLKGNSPLHF. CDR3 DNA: TGTGCCAGCAGCATGCTAAAGGGTAATTCACCCCTCCACTTT.

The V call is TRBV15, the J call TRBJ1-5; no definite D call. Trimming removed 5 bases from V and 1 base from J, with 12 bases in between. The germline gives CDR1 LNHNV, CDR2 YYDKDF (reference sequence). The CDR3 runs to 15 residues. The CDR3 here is CATSLIGPSNQPQHF. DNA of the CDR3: TGTGCCACCAGCCTGATCGGACCGAGCAATCAGCCCCAGCATTTT.

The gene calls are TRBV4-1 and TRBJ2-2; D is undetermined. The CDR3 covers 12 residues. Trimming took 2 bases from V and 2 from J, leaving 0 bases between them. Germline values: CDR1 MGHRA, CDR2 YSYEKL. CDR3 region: CASSQNTGELFF. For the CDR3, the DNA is TGCGCCAGCAGCCAAAACACCGGGGAGCTGTTTTTT.